This TCR beta chain was recovered during a study of cytomegalovirus exposure and HLA in healthy donors. Study-wide results and limits: Accounts indicate the classifier identified cytomegalovirus status with strong specificity and sensitivity. A later analysis, which compared TCR beta chains of equal frequency, found the HLA-associated ones more clonally expanded.

This CDR3 contains 14 residues. Germline lookup yields CDR1 SGHRS and CDR2 YFSETQ. This PCR relied on a set of 60 Vbeta primers and 13 Jbeta primers. This table comes from immunoSEQ multiplex PCR, and its TCRdb copy is limited to in-frame clones, with some not included. The table lists about 97,000 clones, roughly two thirds of them singletons. Regarding this clone: What it recognizes is unknown.

The sample was PBMCs. The V call is TRBV5-1, the J call TRBJ2-5; perhaps TRBD1 as D (5 bases). Judging by the DNA end, TRBJ2-7 fits better; the J call may be wrong. This receptor was obtained from a man aged 35-49 years in good health and CMV-seronegative. The CDR3 bases are TGCGCCAGCAGCGAATGGGGCTCTTCCTACGAGCAGTACTTC. Its protein is CASSEWGSSYEQYF.